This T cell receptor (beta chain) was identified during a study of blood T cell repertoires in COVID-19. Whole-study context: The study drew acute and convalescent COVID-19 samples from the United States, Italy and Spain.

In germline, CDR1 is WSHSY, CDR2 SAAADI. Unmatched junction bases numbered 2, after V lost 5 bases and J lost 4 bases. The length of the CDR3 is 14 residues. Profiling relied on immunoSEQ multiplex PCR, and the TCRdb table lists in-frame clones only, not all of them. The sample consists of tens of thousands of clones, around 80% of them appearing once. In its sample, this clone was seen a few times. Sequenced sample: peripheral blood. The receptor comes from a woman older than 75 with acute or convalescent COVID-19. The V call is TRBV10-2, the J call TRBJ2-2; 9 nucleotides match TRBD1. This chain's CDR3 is CASSRQGVTGELFF. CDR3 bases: TGCGCCAGCAGTCGACAGGGGGTCACCGGGGAGCTGTTTTTT.